The entry below gives a single T cell receptor (beta chain) sequence along with its context. The antigen remains undetermined. A much larger clone lies a single base off, so this may be a read error. Stable Graves' hyperthyroidism meant no ophthalmopathy progression within 18 months. The study left out patients who had uncontrolled infection, other autoimmune disease, pregnancy or lactation. Germline CDR1 is MNHEY and CDR2 is SMNVEV (reference sequence). The CDR3 loop spans 14 amino acids. The data belong to a study of T cells in Graves' hyperthyroidism and ophthalmopathy. On the study more broadly: The blood sample was taken at first diagnosis, before treatment began. General study points: Before onset, ophthalmopathy was predicted by the model a median about six months earlier.

Amplification of TCR beta CDR3 regions used RNA as the template. The HTBI set primed first-round TCR CDR3 RT-PCR. TCRdb fed the multiplex PCR reads into MiXCR, producing one record per CDR3 protein. The data contain about 560,000 distinct CDR3 sequences, about a sixth of them seen just once; the ten biggest clones take up less than 9.5%. The clonotype was recovered from a woman in her 30s with Graves' hyperthyroidism. This chain links TRBV27 with TRBJ2-7; D may be TRBD2 (5 bases). Sequencing used blood. The CDR3 region has the DNA TGTGTCAGCAGCCCGACCGGGAAACAATACGAGCAGTACTTC. This codes for CVSSPTGKQYEQYF.